This T cell receptor (beta chain) originates from a study of blood T cell repertoires in COVID-19 (dated by TCRdb to 2020 to 2022). Regarding the study in general: The collaborator samples originated in the United States, Italy and Spain and spanned the acute and convalescent phases of COVID-19. The repertoires were released in a freely available public database meant as a resource for research on the immune response to SARS-CoV-2. Where available, HLA class I and class II types were obtained from metadata supplied by the sample provider rather than from assay-based typing. A de-identified subject ID, COVID-19 status, age in years and sex were almost always included in the sample metadata. Samples were obtained from the ongoing ImmuneRACE study (first 160 participants) and from some 1,300 subjects provided by 6 global collaborators. The prospective study material was composed of cDNA or gDNA derived from T cells, B-cell-depleted T cells, or PBMCs. The dataset comprised deeply sampled blood TCRbeta repertoires from subjects exposed to, actively infected with, or recovered from COVID-19.

The collaborating institutions used their own protocols to collect whole blood in K2EDTA tubes. For TCRbeta analysis, collaborator samples were shipped as frozen whole blood, as isolated PBMCs, or as DNA extracted from either sample type. TCRbeta CDR3 regions were amplified from genomic DNA by means of the immunoSEQ Assay, a bias-controlled multiplex PCR. Per the authors' processing: The number of nucleated cells in each sample was estimated by amplification of reference gene primers within the assay. To quantify the absolute abundance of each unique TCRbeta CDR3 rearrangement, sequence reads were collapsed and filtered. For each sample, productive Simpson clonality was calculated as the square root of Simpson's diversity index over productive rearrangements. TCRdb mirrors the immuneACCESS table, restricted to in-frame sequences. Some clones are absent from its copies; in checked studies, under half trace to an unresolved V gene, and the reason for the others is unknown. V, J and clone size reflect that table, while D and trimming were determined from the DNA. The sample includes 200,000 to 300,000 clones, with 82% observed a single time. 1.5% to 2% of the sample is in the top ten clones.

Sequences ENHRY (CDR1) and SYGVKD (CDR2) are obtained from the germline V gene. V is pruned by 4 bases and J by 2 bases, leaving 5 bases of the junction without a gene match. The CDR3 measures 15 amino acids from cysteine to phenylalanine. The kept DNA is CDR3 alone, 45 bases in frame from the first base. What the work shows at the level of the full study, not this receptor alone: The quantity of clinical and demographic metadata differed by source and by participant and was supplied without curation.

Comment on this clone: The specificity of this receptor is unknown. Base-call qualities are not available, and no considerably larger clone is one nucleotide away.

The V and J segments used are TRBV10-3 and TRBJ2-3; TRBD2 fits 8 bases in the junction. The receptor was derived from a woman older than 75 with acute or convalescent COVID-19. The sequenced sample was peripheral blood. CDR3 sequence: CAISGLAGFTDTQYF. DNA sequence: TGTGCCATCAGTGGGCTAGCGGGCTTCACAGATACGCAGTATTTT.